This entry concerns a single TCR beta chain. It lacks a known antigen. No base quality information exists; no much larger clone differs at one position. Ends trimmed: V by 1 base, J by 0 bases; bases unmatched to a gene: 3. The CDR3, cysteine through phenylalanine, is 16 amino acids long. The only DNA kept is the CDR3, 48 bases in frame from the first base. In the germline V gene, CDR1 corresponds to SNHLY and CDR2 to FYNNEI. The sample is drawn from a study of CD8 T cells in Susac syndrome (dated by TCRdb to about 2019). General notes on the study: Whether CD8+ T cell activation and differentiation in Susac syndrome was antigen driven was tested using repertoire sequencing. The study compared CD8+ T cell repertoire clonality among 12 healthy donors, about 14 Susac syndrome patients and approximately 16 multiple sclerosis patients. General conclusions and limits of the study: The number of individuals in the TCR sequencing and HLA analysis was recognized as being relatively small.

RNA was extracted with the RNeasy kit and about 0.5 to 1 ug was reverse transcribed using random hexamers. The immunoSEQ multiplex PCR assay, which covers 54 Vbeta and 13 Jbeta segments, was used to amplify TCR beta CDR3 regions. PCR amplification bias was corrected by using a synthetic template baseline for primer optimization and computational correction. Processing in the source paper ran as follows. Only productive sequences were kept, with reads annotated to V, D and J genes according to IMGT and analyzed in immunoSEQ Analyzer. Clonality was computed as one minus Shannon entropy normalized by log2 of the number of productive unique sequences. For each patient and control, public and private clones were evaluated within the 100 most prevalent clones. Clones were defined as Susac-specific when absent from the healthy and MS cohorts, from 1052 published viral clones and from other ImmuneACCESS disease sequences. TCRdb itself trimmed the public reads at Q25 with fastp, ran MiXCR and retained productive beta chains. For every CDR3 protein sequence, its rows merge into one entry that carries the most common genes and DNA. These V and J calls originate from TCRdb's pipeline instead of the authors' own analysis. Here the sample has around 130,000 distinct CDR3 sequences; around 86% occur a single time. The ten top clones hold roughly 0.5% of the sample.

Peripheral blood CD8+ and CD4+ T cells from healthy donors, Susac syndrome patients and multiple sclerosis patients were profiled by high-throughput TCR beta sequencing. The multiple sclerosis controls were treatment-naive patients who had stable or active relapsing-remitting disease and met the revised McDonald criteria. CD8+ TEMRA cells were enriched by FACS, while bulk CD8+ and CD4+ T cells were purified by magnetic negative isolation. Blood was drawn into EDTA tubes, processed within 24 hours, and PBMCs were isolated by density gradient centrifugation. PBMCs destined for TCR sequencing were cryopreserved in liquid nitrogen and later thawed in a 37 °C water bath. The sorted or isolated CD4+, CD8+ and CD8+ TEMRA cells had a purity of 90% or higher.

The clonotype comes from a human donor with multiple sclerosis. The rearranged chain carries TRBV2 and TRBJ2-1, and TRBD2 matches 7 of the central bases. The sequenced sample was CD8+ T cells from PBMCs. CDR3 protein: CASSEGGGSSYNEQFF. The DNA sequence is TGTGCCAGCAGTGAAGGGGGGGGATCCTCCTACAATGAGCAGTTCTTC.